The clone carrying this TCR beta chain was recorded at least ten times. TCRdb re-called the 5' RACE reads through MiXCR, storing one row per CDR3 protein. The repertoire consists of 500,000 to 650,000 distinct CDR3 sequences, with about 20% occurring once and the leading ten covering 7.5% to 9.5%. This sample was taken from a study of T-cell memory formation after mild COVID-19. Germline trimming cut 0 bases from V and 5 bases from J; bases unmatched to any gene: 9. Germline values: CDR1 SGHRS, CDR2 YFSETQ. This CDR3 has 16 amino acids. The chain joins TRBV5-1 to TRBJ2-5; 8 nucleotides agree with TRBD2. The TCR was taken from an adult woman who had mild COVID-19 (a few samples of this study predate the infection). Cell type and time point are not known. The sequenced sample was PBMCs or a T cell subset sorted from them (not recorded which). CDR3 DNA sequence: TGCGCCAGCAGCTTGGGCGGTAGCGGGGCCCTGGAGACCCAGTACTTC. This gives the protein CASSLGGSGALETQYF.